These 8 T cell receptor beta chains were sequenced from one sample in a study of cytomegalovirus exposure and HLA in healthy donors. The PCR contained 60 Vbeta and 13 Jbeta primers. TCRdb keeps only in-frame clones here, not all; method: immunoSEQ multiplex PCR. The sample has around 150,000 clones, 75% seen once. Material for sequencing was PBMCs. The receptors stem from a male donor in good health and CMV-seronegative.

The chain is built from TRBV19 and TRBJ2-2; a possible D gene is TRBD1 (6 bases). V was pared by 7 bases and J by 7 bases, with 13 bases between. The CDR3 sequence is 13 residues long. CDR1 is LNHDA, CDR2 SQIVND, per germline (reference sequence). The chain's CDR3 is CASTNKGVGELFF. The CDR3 DNA sequence: TGTGCCAGTACCAACAAGGGGGTCGGGGAGCTGTTTTTT.

The chain couples TRBV5-6 to TRBJ1-5; D is unclear. The V end lost 1 base, the J end lost 0 bases, and 5 bases lay between the germline ends. The CDR3 length is 14 residues. CDR1 and CDR2 from the germline V gene are SGHDT and YYEEEE. CDR3 sequence: CASSLFNSNQPQHF. The CDR3 nucleotides are TGTGCCAGCAGCTTGTTCAATAGCAATCAGCCCCAGCATTTT.

The chain employs TRBV4-3 and TRBJ2-3, with 7 bases that match TRBD1. The germline gives CDR1 LGHNA, CDR2 YSLEER. J gave up 6 bases and V 2 bases, and 11 bases lay outside the gene matches. The length of the CDR3 is 16 residues. The CDR3 bases are TGCGCCAGCAGCCAACAGCCGACAGGGCTTGCTGATACGCAGTATTTT. Its protein is CASSQQPTGLADTQYF.

This rearrangement joins TRBV12-5 to TRBJ2-3, with a weak D call TRBD2 (6 bases). V lost 5 bases, J lost 1 base, and 10 bases lay in between. This CDR3 comprises 14 residues. Germline CDR1 is LGHNT and CDR2 is FRNRAP. In nucleotides, the CDR3 is TGTGCTAGTGGTCACCCTAGCGGCACAGATACGCAGTATTTT. Translating gives CASGHPSGTDTQYF. The entire variable domain, with the rest obtained from reference TRBV12-5 and TRBJ2-3, is as follows: DARVTQTPRHKVTEMGQEVTMRCQPILGHNTVFWYRQTMMQGLELLAYFRNRAPLDDSGMPKDRFSAEMPDATLATLKIQPSEPRDSAVYFCASGHPSGTDTQYFGPGTRLTVL.

The gene calls are TRBV5-4 and TRBJ2-1, with TRBD1 matching 7 bases. This CDR3 has 14 residues. CDR1 and CDR2 from the germline V gene are SGHNT and YYREEE (reference sequence). V gave up 0 bases and J gave up 9 bases; unmatched junction bases: 6. The CDR3 region is CASSLAKGAGEQFF. CDR3 sequence (DNA): TGTGCCAGCAGCTTGGCCAAGGGGGCTGGTGAGCAGTTCTTC.

This rearrangement joins TRBV29-1 to TRBJ2-1; a possible D gene is TRBD2 (5 bases). The CDR3 loop spans 14 amino acids. V shed 4 bases and J shed 6 bases, with 16 bases lying between them. Germline CDR1 and CDR2: SQVTM and ANQGSEA. In nucleotides, the CDR3 is TGCAGCGTTGGGTCAAGCGGAGCGCCCAATGAGCAGTTCTTC. As protein: CSVGSSGAPNEQFF.

The chain recombines TRBV7-9 with TRBJ2-2; 7 nucleotides agree with TRBD1. The CDR3 totals 14 residues. CDR1 is SEHNR and CDR2 is FQNEAQ in the germline V gene (reference sequence). J was trimmed by 5 bases and V by 7 bases; bases with no gene match: 7. This chain's CDR3 is CASIGTDMTGELFF. Written as DNA, the CDR3 is TGTGCCAGCATCGGGACAGATATGACCGGGGAGCTGTTTTTT.

The CDR3 DNA follows: TGTGCCGGTGGGCGGGAGGGTGAAGCTTTCTTT. This translates into CAGGREGEAFF. The rearrangement uses TRBV7-2 and TRBJ1-1; no clear D. The germline V gene has CDR1 SGHTA and CDR2 FQGNSA. The CDR3 consists of 11 residues. V lost 11 bases and J 7 bases, leaving 14 bases between the germline ends.